What follows are 31 T cell receptor beta chains derived from one specimen sequenced in a study of T cell responses to AZD1222 COVID-19 vaccine. Profiled with immunoSEQ multiplex PCR; TCRdb holds only in-frame clones, not every one. The table has 90,000 to 110,000 clones, over 75% seen once. The sample consisted of peripheral blood, taken 28 days after the second AZD1222 dose. These receptors were taken from an adult who received the AZD1222 COVID-19 vaccine.

DNA of the CDR3: TGTGCCTGGAGTGGGGGGAAACCGGGACGGCAAGAGACCCAGTACTTC. It yields the protein CAWSGGKPGRQETQYF. The V call is TRBV30, the J call TRBJ2-5, with D perhaps being TRBD1 or TRBD2 (5 bases each). The germline CDR1 and CDR2 sequences are GTSNPN and SVGIG (reference sequence). V lost 1 base and J 2 bases, leaving 17 bases between the germline ends. The CDR3 spans 16 residues.

The rearrangement links TRBV7-2 to TRBJ2-7; 9 bases align to TRBD2. Germline V lookup: CDR1 SGHTA, CDR2 FQGNSA. The ends lost 4 bases at V and 7 bases at J; junction bases unmatched: 11. CDR3 length: 15 residues. In DNA, the CDR3 is TGTGCCAGCAGCTCCCAGGGCGGGGGGGCGTGGGAGCAGTACTTC. This codes for CASSSQGGGAWEQYF.

The chain employs TRBV30 and TRBJ1-6, with no clear D. The germline V gene encodes CDR1 GTSNPN and CDR2 SVGIG (reference sequence). Trimming took 5 bases from V and 8 from J, leaving 13 bases between them. The length of the CDR3 is 13 residues. Here the CDR3 DNA reads TGTGCCTGGGAAGATCAGACCTATTCACCCCTCCACTTT. Translation: CAWEDQTYSPLHF. The full variable domain, in which reference TRBV30 and TRBJ1-6 provide the parts outside the CDR3, is SQTIHQWPATLVQPVGSPLSLECTVEGTSNPNLYWYRQAAGRGLQLLFYSVGIGQISSEVPQNLSASRPQDRQFILSSKKLLLSDSGFYLCAWEDQTYSPLHFGNGTRLTVT.

The V call is TRBV7-9, the J call TRBJ1-2; 7 nucleotides agree with TRBD1. V lost 7 bases, J lost 4 bases, and 15 bases stayed unmatched. There are 16 residues in the CDR3. The germline CDR1 and CDR2 sequences are SEHNR and FQNEAQ (reference sequence). CDR3 DNA sequence: TGTGCCAGCACGAATACAAGCAGGGGGACCACCTATGGCTACACCTTC. Encoded protein: CASTNTSRGTTYGYTF.

The chain employs TRBV4-1 and TRBJ1-3; D gene ambiguous. This CDR3 is built from 18 residues. V lost 5 bases and J lost 0, with 20 bases in between. Germline lookup yields CDR1 MGHRA and CDR2 YSYEKL. The CDR3 sequence: CASSFSPRVPSSGNTIYF. In nucleotides, the CDR3 is TGCGCCAGCAGCTTCAGTCCCCGAGTTCCGAGCTCTGGAAACACCATATATTTT.

This chain connects TRBV19 to TRBJ2-1, with 15 bases that match TRBD2. Per germline, CDR1 LNHDA and CDR2 SQIVND (reference sequence). V lost 2 bases, J lost 0 bases, and 11 bases stayed unmatched. This CDR3 region has 21 residues. The CDR3 nucleotides read TGTGCCAGTAGTATAAGGGGACTAGCGGGGGGCAGTCCAAGCTCCTACAATGAGCAGTTCTTC. It translates to CASSIRGLAGGSPSSYNEQFF. The entire variable domain, with the rest obtained from reference TRBV19 and TRBJ2-1, is as follows: DGGITQSPKYLFRKEGQNVTLSCEQNLNHDAMYWYRQDPGQGLRLIYYSQIVNDFQKGDIAEGYSVSREKKESFPLTVTSAQKNPTAFYLCASSIRGLAGGSPSSYNEQFFGPGTRLTVL.

This clone was detected once. This rearrangement joins TRBV6-5 to TRBJ1-1, with D unresolved. Trimming took 6 bases from V and 0 from J, leaving 11 bases between them. From germline, CDR1 is MNHEY and CDR2 SVGAGI. This CDR3 region has 14 residues. Here the CDR3 reads CASRAALMNTEAFF. The CDR3 nucleotides read TGTGCCAGCAGGGCGGCCCTCATGAACACTGAAGCTTTCTTT.

The chain employs TRBV9 and TRBJ1-2; 7 bases map to TRBD1. CDR1 is SGDLS, CDR2 YYNGEE, per germline. After removal of 6 bases from V and 7 bases from J, the junction contained 6 bases not matched to a gene. The CDR3 contains 12 residues. CDR3 loop: CASNDRDGGYTF. The CDR3 DNA is TGTGCCAGCAACGACAGGGATGGTGGCTACACCTTC.

This chain joins TRBV14 and TRBJ2-7, with a tentative D call TRBD2 (6 bases). V gave up 4 bases and J gave up 7 bases, with 17 bases separating them. The V gene's germline CDR1 is SGHDN and CDR2 FVKESK. The CDR3 runs to 14 residues. The CDR3 nucleotides are TGTGCCAGCAGCCCAACCCACCGCGGGGTAGAGCAGTACTTC. Protein sequence: CASSPTHRGVEQYF.

This sequence joins TRBV29-1 and TRBJ2-7, with 7 bases lining up with TRBD1. The germline gives CDR1 SQVTM, CDR2 ANQGSEA. The CDR3 is 16 residues long. After removal of 1 base from V and 2 bases from J, the junction contained 11 bases not matched to a gene. CDR3 sequence reads: CSVEGPGTQGTYEQYF. CDR3 nucleotides: TGCAGCGTTGAAGGACCGGGGACACAGGGGACCTACGAGCAGTACTTC.

The chain has TRBV7-3 and TRBJ1-2, with D unclear. Trimming took 2 bases from V and 4 from J, leaving 8 bases between them. CDR3 length: 13 amino acids. Germline CDR1 SGHTA, CDR2 FQGTGA. The DNA for the CDR3 is TGTGCCAGCAGCTTAGACCGGTCCTATGGCTACACCTTC. Translating it yields CASSLDRSYGYTF.

The chain has TRBV30 and TRBJ1-4; 7 positions match TRBD1. In germline, CDR1 is GTSNPN, CDR2 SVGIG (reference sequence). The CDR3 has 13 residues. J lost 4 bases, V lost 2 bases, and 1 base had no gene match. The CDR3 is CAWSTGVNEKLFF. In nucleotides, the CDR3 is TGTGCCTGGAGTACAGGGGTTAATGAAAAACTGTTTTTT.

CDR3 bases: TGTGCCAGCAGCCAAGACCGGGTCGGGGACGGCTACACCTTC. It codes for CASSQDRVGDGYTF. V is TRBV3-1 (or the pseudogene TRBV3-2) and J is TRBJ1-2; TRBD1 might be the D (5 bases). The CDR3 has 14 residues. Trimming removed 0 bases from V and 8 bases from J, with 13 bases in between. In germline, CDR1 is LGHDT, CDR2 YNNKEL (reference sequence).

The genes are TRBV6-5 and TRBJ2-1; D remains ambiguous. Trimming stripped 5 bases from V and 5 bases from J, with 10 bases between. The CDR3 is 13 residues long. The germline gives CDR1 MNHEY, CDR2 SVGAGI. The CDR3, as DNA: TGTGCCAGCAGTCTCGGACCAAACAATGAGCAGTTCTTC. Its protein is CASSLGPNNEQFF.

The rearrangement joins TRBV3-1 (or the pseudogene TRBV3-2) to TRBJ2-7; D is unresolved. Germline V gene data show CDR1 as LGHDT and CDR2 as YNNKEL (reference sequence). This CDR3 region has 13 residues. V lost 0 bases and J lost 3, with 6 bases in between. The CDR3 DNA reads as TGTGCCAGCAGCCAAGAGCACCTCTACGAGCAGTACTTC. As protein: CASSQEHLYEQYF.

This clone occurred a few times. This sequence joins TRBV9 and TRBJ1-1; D is unresolved. Germline values: CDR1 SGDLS, CDR2 YYNGEE. The CDR3 totals 15 residues. Trimming shortened V by 0 bases and J by 1 base, and 10 bases separated the two germline ends. The CDR3 DNA reads as TGTGCCAGCAGCGTAGACGCATATGGGAACACTGAAGCTTTCTTT. It encodes CASSVDAYGNTEAFF.

In DNA form, the CDR3 reads TGTGCCAGCAGTGACTGCAGATTAAACCGGGACCCGGTAGGGATATATAGCAATCAGCCCCAGCATTTT. It encodes CASSDCRLNRDPVGIYSNQPQHF. The V call is TRBV6-4, the J call TRBJ1-5; possibly TRBD1 for D (5 bases). V lost 1 base and J lost 0, with 31 bases in between. The length of the CDR3 is 23 residues. The germline CDR1 and CDR2 sequences are MRHNA and SNTAGT.

This clone was observed once. The chain joins TRBV9 to TRBJ2-7, with D perhaps TRBD1 or TRBD2 (5 bases each). The V end was cut by 5 bases, the J end by 6 bases, with 15 bases between. This CDR3 has 13 amino acids. Per germline, CDR1 SGDLS and CDR2 YYNGEE. The CDR3 DNA is TGTGCCAGCAGTATGGGGACGCGTAGCGAGCAGTACTTC. Amino acids: CASSMGTRSEQYF.

This clone was seen more than once but under ten times. The chain recombines TRBV3-1 (or the pseudogene TRBV3-2) with TRBJ1-6, with a tentative D call TRBD1 (6 bases). The CDR3 totals 14 residues. The germline V and J ends were trimmed by 3 bases and 7 bases, with 10 bases remaining between them. Germline loops: CDR1 LGHDT, CDR2 YNNKEL (reference sequence). In nucleotides, the CDR3 is TGTGCCAGCAGCCAGACCGGGGGCAATTCACCCCTCCACTTT. Amino acids: CASSQTGGNSPLHF.

The chain carries TRBV30 and TRBJ2-1; no clear D gene. CDR3 length: 12 amino acids. Trimming removed 0 bases from V and 5 bases from J, with 5 bases in between. CDR1 and CDR2 (germline): GTSNPN, SVGIG (reference sequence). The CDR3 sequence: CAWSVLNNEQFF. CDR3 bases: TGTGCCTGGAGTGTACTGAACAATGAGCAGTTCTTC.

The chain carries TRBV10-1 and TRBJ2-2, with 7 bases identical to TRBD2. This CDR3 is 18 amino acids long. In germline, CDR1 is WNHNN, CDR2 SYGVQD (reference sequence). V lost 8 bases to trimming and J lost 0 bases; unmatched junction nucleotides: 15. The CDR3 region has the DNA TGCGCCAGCTCGATTTGGTCGGAGCGGGATGCGAACACCGGGGAGCTGTTTTTT. Residues: CASSIWSERDANTGELFF.

This clone was seen more than once but under ten times. Other DNA sequences within the sample encode an identical CDR3. The chain is built from TRBV7-8 and TRBJ2-1; 9 bases map to TRBD1. This CDR3 region has 16 residues. Losses at the gene ends were 2 bases for V and 3 bases for J; bases not matched to a gene: 5. Germline assignment: CDR1 SGHVS and CDR2 FQNEAQ. The CDR3 bases are TGTGCCAGCAGCTTAACGGCGGGACAGGGCTACAATGAGCAGTTCTTC. Translated: CASSLTAGQGYNEQFF.

This chain joins TRBV7-2 and TRBJ1-5; D possibly corresponds to TRBD1 (6 bases). Germline CDR1 and CDR2: SGHTA and FQGNSA. V dropped 8 bases and J dropped 3 bases, with 14 bases sitting between them. This CDR3 has 14 amino acids. In DNA form, the CDR3 reads TGTGCCAGCGTAACAGGGAGCAACAATCAGCCCCAGCATTTT. Translating gives CASVTGSNNQPQHF.

This chain connects TRBV25-1 to TRBJ1-6; unclear D gene. The CDR3 contains 13 residues. Trimming took 3 bases from V and 8 from J, leaving 8 bases between them. CDR1 is MGHDK, CDR2 SYGVNS, per germline. This CDR3 reads CASSEQEYSPLHF. Written as DNA, the CDR3 is TGTGCCAGCAGTGAGCAGGAGTATTCACCCCTCCACTTT.

The rearrangement joins TRBV4-1 to TRBJ2-7; the match to TRBD2 covers 9 bases. The J segment lost 2 bases and the V segment lost 0 bases, leaving 2 bases of the junction unmatched. CDR1 MGHRA and CDR2 YSYEKL come from the germline V gene. The CDR3 totals 15 residues. Here the CDR3 DNA reads TGCGCCAGCAGCCAAGAGGGACTAGCTACCTACGAGCAGTACTTC. Amino acids: CASSQEGLATYEQYF.

The chain couples TRBV19 to TRBJ1-1; D is unresolved. Germline-derived CDR1 and CDR2 are LNHDA and SQIVND (reference sequence). There are 15 residues in the CDR3. V was shortened by 2 bases and J by 4 bases, with 14 bases between the two germline ends. CDR3 protein: CASSIPEFKGTEAFF. The DNA for the CDR3 is TGTGCCAGTAGTATACCGGAATTTAAGGGCACTGAAGCTTTCTTT.

In its sample, this clone was seen a few times. The chain has TRBV28 and TRBJ1-5; D might be TRBD1 (6 bases). The length of the CDR3 is 18 residues. V gave up 5 bases and J gave up 5 bases, with 25 bases separating them. CDR1 is MDHEN, CDR2 SYDVKM, per germline. The CDR3 loop is CASSLSLGLGSGDQPQHF. The CDR3 DNA reads TGTGCCAGCAGTCTCAGTTTAGGTCTAGGCTCAGGGGATCAGCCCCAGCATTTT.

V usage is TRBV9 and J usage is TRBJ2-7; the D call may be TRBD1 or TRBD2 (5 bases each). Germline CDR1 and CDR2: SGDLS and YYNGEE. Trimming pared 4 bases from V and 2 bases from J, leaving 13 bases between. The CDR3 is made up of 14 amino acids. In DNA form, the CDR3 reads TGTGCCAGCAGCCACACTTCGGGGCCCTACGAGCAGTACTTC. This encodes CASSHTSGPYEQYF.

This rearrangement joins TRBV28 to TRBJ2-1; possible D gene TRBD1, 6 bases. This CDR3 contains 15 residues. Trimming took 6 bases from V and 6 from J, leaving 18 bases between them. CDR1 MDHEN and CDR2 SYDVKM come from the germline V gene. Here the CDR3 reads CASRPQGVESNEQFF. CDR3 in DNA: TGTGCCAGCAGGCCACAGGGAGTTGAGTCCAATGAGCAGTTCTTC.

The genes are TRBV6-5 and TRBJ1-1; 7 nucleotides line up with TRBD1. This CDR3 has 14 residues. In germline, CDR1 is MNHEY, CDR2 SVGAGI. Trimming at V came to 8 bases and at J to 4 bases, leaving 10 bases not matched to a gene. Written as DNA, the CDR3 is TGTGCCAGCGGGACCGTAGGGGGCCTCACTGAAGCTTTCTTT. It translates to CASGTVGGLTEAFF.

Here the CDR3 reads CASSWQFGQGGGYTF. The CDR3 DNA reads TGCGCCAGCAGCTGGCAATTCGGACAGGGGGGCGGCTACACCTTC. The chain is built from TRBV5-1 and TRBJ1-2; 10 bases align to TRBD1. This CDR3 has 15 residues. Per germline, CDR1 SGHRS and CDR2 YFSETQ. The V and J ends lost 3 bases and 8 bases, in that order; junction bases with no gene match: 10.